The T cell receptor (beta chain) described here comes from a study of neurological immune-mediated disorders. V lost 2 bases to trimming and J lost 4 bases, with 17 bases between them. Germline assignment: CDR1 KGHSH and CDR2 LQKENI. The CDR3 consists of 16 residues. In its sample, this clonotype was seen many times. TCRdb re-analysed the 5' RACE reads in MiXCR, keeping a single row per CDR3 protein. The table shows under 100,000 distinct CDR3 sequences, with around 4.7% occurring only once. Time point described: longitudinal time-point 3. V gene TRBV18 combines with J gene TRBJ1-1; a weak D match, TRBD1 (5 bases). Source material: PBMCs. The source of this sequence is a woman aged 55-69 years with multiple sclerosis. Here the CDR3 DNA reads TGTGCCAGCTCACCAGGGCAGGCAGGGTCGACCACTGAAGCTTTCTTT. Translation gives CASSPGQAGSTTEAFF.